This TCR beta chain was observed in a study of blood T cells in healthy people across ages. Sample-barcoded 5' priming and a J-beta primer mix drove a second PCR of about 6 to 12 cycles. TCRdb itself ran the 5' RACE reads through MiXCR, one entry per CDR3 protein. The table lists hundreds of thousands of distinct CDR3 sequences, 25% of them singletons, with around 9.2% in the top ten. A further study also used this sample, focusing on T cells of mothers and their children.

The clonotype originates from a boy between 10 and 17 years old in good health. Material for sequencing was blood.

The CDR3 region is CAISGDSSSYEQYF. CDR3 coding DNA: TGTGCCATCAGTGGGGACAGCAGCTCCTACGAGCAGTACTTC. The rearrangement uses TRBV10-3 and TRBJ2-7, with TRBD1 matching 7 bases. V lost 4 bases and J lost 0; bases outside the gene matches: 3. Per germline, CDR1 ENHRY and CDR2 SYGVKD. CDR3 size: 14 residues.